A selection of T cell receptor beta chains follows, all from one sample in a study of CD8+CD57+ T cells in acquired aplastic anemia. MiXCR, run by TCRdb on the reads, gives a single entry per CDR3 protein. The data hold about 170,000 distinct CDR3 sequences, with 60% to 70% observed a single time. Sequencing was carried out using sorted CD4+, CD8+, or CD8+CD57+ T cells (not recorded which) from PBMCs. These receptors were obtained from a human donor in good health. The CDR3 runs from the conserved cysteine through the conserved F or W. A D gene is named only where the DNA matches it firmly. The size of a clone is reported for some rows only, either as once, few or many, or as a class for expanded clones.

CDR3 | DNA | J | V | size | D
CASSFYLGQGGEQFF | TGTGCCAGCAGCTTTTATTTGGGACAGGGCGGTGAGCAGTTCTTC | TRBJ2-1 | TRBV7-2 | - | TRBD1
CATSDGRYEQYF | TGTGCCACCAGTGATGGACGCTACGAGCAGTACTTC | TRBJ2-7 | TRBV24-1 | - | -
CASRNLLAGGTEDTGELFF | TGCGCCAGCCGCAACCTTCTAGCGGGGGGGACGGAGGACACCGGGGAGCTGTTTTTT | TRBJ2-2 | TRBV5-1 | - | TRBD2
CSAREGGPKNIQYF | TGCAGTGCTAGAGAGGGGGGGCCCAAAAACATTCAGTACTTC | TRBJ2-4 | TRBV20-1 | many | -
CASSQGGSSGRTYEQYF | TGTGCCAGCAGCCAAGGGGGTTCGAGCGGGAGGACGTACGAGCAGTACTTC | TRBJ2-7 | TRBV4-2 | - | TRBD2
CASSQYEGATGELFF | TGCGCCAGCAGCCAGTATGAGGGTGCCACCGGGGAGCTGTTTTTT | TRBJ2-2 | TRBV4-3 | many | -
CASSWGAGTYNEQFF | TGTGCCAGCAGTTGGGGAGCGGGAACCTACAATGAGCAGTTCTTC | TRBJ2-1 | TRBV7-2 | - | TRBD2
CSVVIMGAEAFF | TGCAGCGTTGTCATAATGGGGGCTGAAGCTTTCTTT | TRBJ1-1 | TRBV29-1 | - | -
CASSPPGLAGLYEQYF | TGTGCCAGCTCACCACCGGGACTAGCGGGTCTATACGAGCAGTACTTC | TRBJ2-7 | TRBV19 | - | TRBD2
CVSSRGEVYQPQHF | TGTGTCAGTAGTAGGGGGGAGGTTTATCAGCCCCAGCATTTT | TRBJ1-5 | TRBV19 | - | -
CASSFNPSGRGEQFF | TGTGCCAGCAGTTTTAACCCTAGCGGGAGGGGCGAGCAGTTCTTC | TRBJ2-1 | TRBV27 | - | TRBD2
CASSQPPGQGIYEQYF | TGCGCCAGCAGCCAACCTCCGGGACAGGGGATCTACGAGCAGTACTTC | TRBJ2-7 | TRBV4-1 | - | TRBD1
CSARDQGTDNSPLHF | TGCAGTGCTAGAGATCAGGGGACGGATAATTCACCCCTCCACTTT | TRBJ1-6 | TRBV20-1 | - | -
CASSESVGRESFSYGYTF | TGTGCCAGCAGTGAATCGGTGGGCAGGGAATCCTTTAGCTATGGCTACACCTTC | TRBJ1-2 | TRBV25-1 | - | -
CASSLALAGLSYEQYF | TGTGCCAGCAGTTTAGCGCTAGCGGGGTTATCCTACGAGCAGTACTTC | TRBJ2-7 | TRBV10-3 | - | TRBD2
CASNPQWFRTDTQYF | TGTGCCAGCAATCCGCAGTGGTTTCGCACAGATACGCAGTATTTT | TRBJ2-3 | TRBV2 | - | -
CSAGGQGYEQYF | TGCAGCGCTGGTGGACAGGGTTACGAGCAGTACTTC | TRBJ2-7 | TRBV29-1 | - | TRBD1
CASSLRTGGSYNEQFF | TGTGCTAGCAGCTTACGTACAGGGGGCTCCTACAATGAGCAGTTCTTC | TRBJ2-1 | TRBV7-7 | few | TRBD1
CASSQDTHPGLARYEQYF | TGCGCCAGCAGCCAAGATACGCACCCGGGACTAGCTAGGTACGAGCAGTACTTC | TRBJ2-7 | TRBV5-1 | - | TRBD2
CSAGGRVNTEAFF | TGCAGTGCGGGAGGGAGGGTCAACACTGAAGCTTTCTTT | TRBJ1-1 | TRBV20-1 | once | -
CASSLGGALGELFF | TGTGCCAGCTCGCTTGGGGGGGCGCTAGGGGAGCTGTTTTTT | TRBJ2-2 | TRBV6-5 | - | -
CASSVSTGNYGYTF | TGTGCCAGCAGCGTCTCGACAGGGAACTATGGCTACACCTTC | TRBJ1-2 | TRBV9 | many | TRBD1
CASSLEGNSPLHF | TGTGCCAGCAGCTTGGAGGGGAATTCACCCCTCCACTTT | TRBJ1-6 | TRBV5-8 | - | -
CASSELNTEAFF | TGTGCCAGCAGCGAGCTGAACACTGAAGCTTTCTTT | TRBJ1-1 | TRBV7-9 | many | -
CASSIAGKLFF | TGTGCCAGTAGTATCGCTGGAAAACTGTTTTTT | TRBJ1-4 | TRBV19 | - | -
CASSYSGQARGLFF | TGTGCCAGCAGTTACTCTGGCCAGGCAAGAGGTCTGTTCTTC | TRBJ2-1 | TRBV6-5 | few | -
CASSANRGAYEQYF | TGTGCCAGCAGCGCAAACAGGGGAGCCTACGAGCAGTACTTC | TRBJ2-7 | TRBV5-8 | many | TRBD1
CASSPASNQPQHF | TGTGCCAGCAGCCCTGCTAGCAATCAGCCCCAGCATTTT | TRBJ1-5 | TRBV7-9 | - | -
CASSQSGTPLNEQFF | TGCGCCAGCAGCCAAAGCGGGACCCCTTTGAATGAGCAGTTCTTC | TRBJ2-1 | TRBV5-1 | - | TRBD2
CATQKKGDYGYTF | TGTGCCACCCAGAAAAAGGGGGACTATGGCTACACCTTC | TRBJ1-2 | TRBV10-3 | - | -
CASSLGPDTDVNGYTF | TGTGCCAGCAGTTTAGGCCCAGACACGGACGTAAATGGCTACACCTTC | TRBJ1-2 | TRBV11-2 | - | -
CASSSSVSYEQYF | TGTGCCAGCAGCTCGAGCGTAAGCTACGAGCAGTACTTC | TRBJ2-7 | TRBV7-4 | few | -